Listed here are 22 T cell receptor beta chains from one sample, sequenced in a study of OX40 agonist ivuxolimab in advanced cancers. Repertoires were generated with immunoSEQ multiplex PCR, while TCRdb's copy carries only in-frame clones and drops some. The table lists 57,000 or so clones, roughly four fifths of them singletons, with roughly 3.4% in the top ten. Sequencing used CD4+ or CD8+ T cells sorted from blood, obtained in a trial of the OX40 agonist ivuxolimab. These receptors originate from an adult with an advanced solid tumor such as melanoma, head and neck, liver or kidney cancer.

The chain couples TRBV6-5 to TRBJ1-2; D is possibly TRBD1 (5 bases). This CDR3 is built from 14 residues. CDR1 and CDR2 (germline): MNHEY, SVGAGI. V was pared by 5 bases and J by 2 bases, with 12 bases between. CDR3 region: CASSRSGSNYGYTF. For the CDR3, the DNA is TGTGCCAGCAGTCGCTCAGGGTCCAACTATGGCTACACCTTC.

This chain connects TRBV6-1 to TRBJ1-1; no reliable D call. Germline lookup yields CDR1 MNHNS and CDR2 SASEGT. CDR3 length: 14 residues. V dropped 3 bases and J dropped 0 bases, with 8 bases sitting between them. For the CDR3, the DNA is TGTGCCAGCAGTGAGAGTAACATGAACACTGAAGCTTTCTTT. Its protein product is CASSESNMNTEAFF.

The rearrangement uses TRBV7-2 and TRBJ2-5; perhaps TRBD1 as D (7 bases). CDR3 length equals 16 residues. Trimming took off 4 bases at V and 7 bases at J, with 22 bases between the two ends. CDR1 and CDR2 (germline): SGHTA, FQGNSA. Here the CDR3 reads CASSSKTGDGRWTQYF. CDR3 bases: TGTGCCAGCAGCTCTAAAACAGGGGACGGGAGATGGACCCAGTACTTC.

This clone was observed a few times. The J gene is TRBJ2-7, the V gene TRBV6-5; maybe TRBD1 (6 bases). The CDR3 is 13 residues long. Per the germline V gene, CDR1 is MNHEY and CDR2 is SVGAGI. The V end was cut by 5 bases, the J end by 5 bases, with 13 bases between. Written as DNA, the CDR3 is TGTGCCAGCAGTCCGACAGGTGGCGACGAGCAGTACTTC. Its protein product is CASSPTGGDEQYF.

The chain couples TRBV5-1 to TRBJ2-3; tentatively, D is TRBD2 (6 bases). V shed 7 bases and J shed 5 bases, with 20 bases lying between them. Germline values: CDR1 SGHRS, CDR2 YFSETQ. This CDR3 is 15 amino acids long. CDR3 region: CASLRLGLDGDTQYF. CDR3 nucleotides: TGCGCCAGCCTCAGACTGGGACTCGACGGAGATACGCAGTATTTT.

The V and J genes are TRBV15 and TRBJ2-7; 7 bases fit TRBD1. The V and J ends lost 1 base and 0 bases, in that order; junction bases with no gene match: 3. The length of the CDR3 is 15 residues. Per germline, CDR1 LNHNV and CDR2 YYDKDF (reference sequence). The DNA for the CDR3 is TGTGCCACCAGCAGAGCGGGGACAGCCTCCTACGAGCAGTACTTC. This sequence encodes CATSRAGTASYEQYF.

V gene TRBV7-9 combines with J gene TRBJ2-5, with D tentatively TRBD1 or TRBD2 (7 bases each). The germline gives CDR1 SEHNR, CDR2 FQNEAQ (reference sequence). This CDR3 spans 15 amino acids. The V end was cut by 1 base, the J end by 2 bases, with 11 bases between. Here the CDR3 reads CASSLDRGGQETQYF. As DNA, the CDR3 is TGTGCCAGCAGCTTAGACAGGGGAGGGCAAGAGACCCAGTACTTC.

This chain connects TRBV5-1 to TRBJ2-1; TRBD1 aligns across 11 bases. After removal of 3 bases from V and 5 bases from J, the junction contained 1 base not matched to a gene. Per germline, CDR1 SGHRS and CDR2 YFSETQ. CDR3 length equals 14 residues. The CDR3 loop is CASSWDRGDNEQFF. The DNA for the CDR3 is TGCGCCAGCAGCTGGGACAGGGGGGACAATGAGCAGTTCTTC.

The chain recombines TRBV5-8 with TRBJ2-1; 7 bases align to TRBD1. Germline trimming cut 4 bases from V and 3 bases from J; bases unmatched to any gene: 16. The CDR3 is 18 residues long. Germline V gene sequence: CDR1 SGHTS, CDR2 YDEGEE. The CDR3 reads CASSGRRGRVQNYNEQFF. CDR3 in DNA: TGTGCCAGCAGCGGCCGAAGGGGGCGCGTCCAGAACTACAATGAGCAGTTCTTC. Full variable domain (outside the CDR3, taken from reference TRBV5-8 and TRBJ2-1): EAGVTQSPTHLIKTRGQQATLRCSPISGHTSVYWYQQALGLGLQFLLWYDEGEERNRGNFPPRFSGRQFPNYSSELNVNALELEDSALYLCASSGRRGRVQNYNEQFFGPGTRLTVL.

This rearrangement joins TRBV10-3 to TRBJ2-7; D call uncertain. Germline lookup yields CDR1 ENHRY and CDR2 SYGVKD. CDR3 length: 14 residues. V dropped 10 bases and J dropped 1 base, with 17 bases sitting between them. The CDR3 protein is CATQTAALSYEQYF. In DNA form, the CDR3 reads TGTGCCACCCAAACAGCCGCCCTTTCCTACGAGCAGTACTTC.

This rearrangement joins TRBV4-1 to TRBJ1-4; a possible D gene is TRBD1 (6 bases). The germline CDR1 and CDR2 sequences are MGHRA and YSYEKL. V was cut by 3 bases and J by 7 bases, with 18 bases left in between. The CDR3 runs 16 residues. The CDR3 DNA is TGCGCCAGCAGCCATATCCGGGACACCCTTAGTGAAAAACTGTTTTTT. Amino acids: CASSHIRDTLSEKLFF.

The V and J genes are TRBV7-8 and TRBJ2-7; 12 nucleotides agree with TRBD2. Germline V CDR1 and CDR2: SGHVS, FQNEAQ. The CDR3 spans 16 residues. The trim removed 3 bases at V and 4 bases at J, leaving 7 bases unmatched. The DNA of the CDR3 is TGTGCCAGCAGCTTGAATCTAGCGGGGGGGCTATACGAGCAGTACTTC. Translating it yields CASSLNLAGGLYEQYF.

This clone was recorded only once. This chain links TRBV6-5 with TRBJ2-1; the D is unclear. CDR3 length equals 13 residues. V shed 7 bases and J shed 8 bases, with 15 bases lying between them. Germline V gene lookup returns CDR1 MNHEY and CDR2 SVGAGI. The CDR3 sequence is CASTSLGRDEQFF. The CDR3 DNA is TGTGCCAGCACCTCACTTGGACGGGATGAGCAGTTCTTC.

This chain's CDR3 is CASSLVRDRGFRTQYF. The CDR3 DNA sequence: TGTGCCAGCAGCTTAGTAAGGGACAGGGGGTTTAGGACCCAGTACTTC. The genes are TRBV7-2 and TRBJ2-5; 11 positions match TRBD1. V lost 1 base to trimming and J lost 7 bases; unmatched junction nucleotides: 8. Germline V gene data show CDR1 as SGHTA and CDR2 as FQGNSA. This CDR3 is 16 amino acids long.

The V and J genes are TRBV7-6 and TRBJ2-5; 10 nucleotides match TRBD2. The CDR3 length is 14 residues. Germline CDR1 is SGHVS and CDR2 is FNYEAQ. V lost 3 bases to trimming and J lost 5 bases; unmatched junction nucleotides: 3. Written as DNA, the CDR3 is TGTGCCAGCAGCTTCGGACTAGCGGACGAGACCCAGTACTTC. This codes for CASSFGLADETQYF.

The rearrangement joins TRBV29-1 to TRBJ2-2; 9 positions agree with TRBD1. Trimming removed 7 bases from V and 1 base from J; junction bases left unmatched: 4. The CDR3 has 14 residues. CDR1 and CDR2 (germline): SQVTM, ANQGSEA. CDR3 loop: CSARQGVNTGELFF. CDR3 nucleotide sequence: TGCAGCGCCCGACAGGGGGTGAACACCGGGGAGCTGTTTTTT.

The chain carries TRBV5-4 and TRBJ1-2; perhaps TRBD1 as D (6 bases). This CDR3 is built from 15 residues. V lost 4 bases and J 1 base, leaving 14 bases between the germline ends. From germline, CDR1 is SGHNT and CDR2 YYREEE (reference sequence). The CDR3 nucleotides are TGTGCCAGCAGCAGGGGGACGGATTATAACTATGGCTACACCTTC. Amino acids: CASSRGTDYNYGYTF.

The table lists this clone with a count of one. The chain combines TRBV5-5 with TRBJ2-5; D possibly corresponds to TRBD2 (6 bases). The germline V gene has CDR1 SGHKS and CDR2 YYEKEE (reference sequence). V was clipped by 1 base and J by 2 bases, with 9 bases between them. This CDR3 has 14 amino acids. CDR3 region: CASSLYGGQETQYF. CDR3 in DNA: TGTGCCAGCAGCTTGTACGGGGGACAAGAGACCCAGTACTTC.

The DNA of the CDR3 is TGTGCCAGCTCACCACCTTCGAGCGCTGAAGCTTTCTTT. This sequence encodes CASSPPSSAEAFF. The chain uses TRBV18 and TRBJ1-1; D remains ambiguous. The CDR3 is 13 residues long. Germline V gene sequence: CDR1 KGHSH, CDR2 LQKENI. Trimming pared 0 bases from V and 6 bases from J, leaving 8 bases between. The full variable domain, its missing parts supplied by reference TRBV18 and TRBJ1-1, is NAGVMQNPRHLVRRRGQEARLRCSPMKGHSHVYWYRQLPEEGLKFMVYLQKENIIDESGMPKERFSAEFPKEGPSILRIQQVVRGDSAAYFCASSPPSSAEAFFGQGTRLTVV.

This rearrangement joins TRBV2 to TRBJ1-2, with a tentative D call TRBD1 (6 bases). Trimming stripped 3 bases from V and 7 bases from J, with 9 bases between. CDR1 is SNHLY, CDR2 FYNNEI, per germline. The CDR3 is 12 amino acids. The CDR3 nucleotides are TGTGCCAGCAGTGACGGGGGGCGTGGCTACACCTTC. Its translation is CASSDGGRGYTF. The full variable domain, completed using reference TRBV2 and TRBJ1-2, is EPEVTQTPSHQVTQMGQEVILRCVPISNHLYFYWYRQILGQKVEFLVSFYNNEISEKSEIFDDQFSVERPDGSNFTLKIRSTKLEDSAMYFCASSDGGRGYTFGSGTRLTVV.

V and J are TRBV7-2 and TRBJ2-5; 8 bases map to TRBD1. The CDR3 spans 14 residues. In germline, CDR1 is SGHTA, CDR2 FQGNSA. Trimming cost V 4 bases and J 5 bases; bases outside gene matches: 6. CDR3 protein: CASSSQGGRETQYF. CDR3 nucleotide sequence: TGTGCCAGCAGCTCACAGGGGGGCCGGGAGACCCAGTACTTC. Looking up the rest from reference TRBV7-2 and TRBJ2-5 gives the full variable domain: GAGVSQSPSNKVTEKGKDVELRCDPISGHTALYWYRQSLGQGLEFLIYFQGNSAPDKSGLPSDRFSAERTGGSVSTLTIQRTQQEDSAVYLCASSSQGGRETQYFGPGTRLLVL.

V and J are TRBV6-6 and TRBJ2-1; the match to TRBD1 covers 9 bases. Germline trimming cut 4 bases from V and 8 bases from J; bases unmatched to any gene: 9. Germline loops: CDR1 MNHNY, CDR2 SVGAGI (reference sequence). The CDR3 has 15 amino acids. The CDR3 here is CASSFPGTGQDEQFF. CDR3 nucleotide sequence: TGTGCCAGCAGTTTCCCCGGGACAGGGCAGGATGAGCAGTTCTTC.